This T cell receptor (beta chain) originates from a study of PD-L1 blockade in urothelial cancer. CDR1 and CDR2 (germline): MDHEN, SYDVKM. CDR3 size: 14 residues. The ends were cut back, 5 bases at V and 4 bases at J, with 15 bases in the middle. Measured with immunoSEQ multiplex PCR; TCRdb has only the in-frame clones, and not every one. Of approximately 110,000 clones listed, approximately 90% are singletons. With respect to this clone: Different DNA sequences within this sample yield the same CDR3.

Stated time point: peripheral blood 6 weeks after treatment start. The sequences come from PBMCs, collected around atezolizumab (anti-PD-L1) treatment. The sequence was obtained from a man aged 55 to 69 with urothelial cancer. The V call is TRBV28, the J call TRBJ2-7, with D possibly TRBD1 on 6 matching bases. In DNA, the CDR3 is TGTGCCAGCAGTGATCCGGGACATCCATACGAGCAGTACTTC. This gives the protein CASSDPGHPYEQYF.